This T cell receptor (beta chain) was captured in a study of T cell responses to AZD1222 COVID-19 vaccine. Findings and caveats of the study: Only a handful of AZD1222 recipients were seropositive at baseline. Nearly half of spike-specific TCRs reportedly target variant regions that are unmutated in the B.1.351 and B.1.1.7 variants.

Germline CDR1 reads MNHEY; CDR2 reads SVGAGI. The CDR3 totals 16 residues. V lost 0 bases and J 2 bases, leaving 12 bases between the germline ends. A remark on this clone: No antigen is known for it.

This table comes from immunoSEQ multiplex PCR, and its TCRdb copy is limited to in-frame clones, with some not included. This sample carries about 120,000 clones, around 89% of them seen once, and the ten largest clones take roughly 3.5%. Sequencing used peripheral blood, obtained on day 0 of AZD1222 vaccination. This rearrangement joins TRBV6-5 to TRBJ2-3, with D tentatively TRBD2 (6 bases). This TCR was sampled from an adult in good health. The DNA of the CDR3 is TGTGCCAGCAGTTACTCCTCCGGGACTCTCACAGATACGCAGTATTTT. Encoded protein: CASSYSSGTLTDTQYF.